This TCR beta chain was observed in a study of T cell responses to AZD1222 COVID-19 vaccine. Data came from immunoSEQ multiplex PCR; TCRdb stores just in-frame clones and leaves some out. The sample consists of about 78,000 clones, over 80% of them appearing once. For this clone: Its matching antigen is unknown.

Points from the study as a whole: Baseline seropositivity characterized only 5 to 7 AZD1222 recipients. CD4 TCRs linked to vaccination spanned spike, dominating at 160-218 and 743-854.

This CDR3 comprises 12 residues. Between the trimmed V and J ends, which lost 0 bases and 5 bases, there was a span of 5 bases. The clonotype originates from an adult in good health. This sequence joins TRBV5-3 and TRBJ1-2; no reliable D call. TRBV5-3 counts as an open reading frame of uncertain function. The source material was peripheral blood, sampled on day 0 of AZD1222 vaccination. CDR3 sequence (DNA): TGTGCCAGAAGCTTGGCCGGATATGGCTACACCTTC. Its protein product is CARSLAGYGYTF.